This T cell receptor beta chain derives from a study of CD8 T cells in ankylosing spondylitis. In the case of this clonotype: The antigen remains undetermined.

TCRdb recomputed calls from the 5' RACE reads with MiXCR, one row per CDR3 protein. The sample lists about 800,000 distinct CDR3 sequences; roughly 10% were seen once. The CDR3 runs 14 residues. CDR1 MNHNS and CDR2 SASEGT come from the germline V gene. Trimming pared 7 bases from V and 1 base from J, leaving 13 bases between. Study observations and caveats: Reports say disease-linked clones showed up significantly more in matched ankylosing spondylitis synovial fluid. In ankylosing spondylitis blood, a motif of seven or eight highly homologous TCR beta variants appeared characteristic.

The sequencing input was blood, either unsorted or a sorted T cell fraction (not recorded which). The clonotype was recovered from a male donor with ankylosing spondylitis. The chain recombines TRBV6-1 with TRBJ1-1; tentative D call: TRBD1 (6 bases). DNA of the CDR3: TGTGCCAGCATCCGGGGGGCATGGAACACTGAAGCTTTCTTT. Its protein product is CASIRGAWNTEAFF.